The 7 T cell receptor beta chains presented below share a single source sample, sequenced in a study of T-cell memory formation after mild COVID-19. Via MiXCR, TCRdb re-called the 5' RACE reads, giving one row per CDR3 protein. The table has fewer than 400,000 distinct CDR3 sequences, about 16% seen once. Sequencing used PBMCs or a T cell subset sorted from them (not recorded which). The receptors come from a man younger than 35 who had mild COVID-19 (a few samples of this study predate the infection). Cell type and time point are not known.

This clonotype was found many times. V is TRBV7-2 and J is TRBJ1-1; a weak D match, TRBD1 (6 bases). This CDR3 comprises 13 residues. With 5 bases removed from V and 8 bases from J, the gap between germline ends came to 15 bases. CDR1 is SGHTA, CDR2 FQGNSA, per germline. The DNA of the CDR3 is TGTGCCAGCAGCCCGTCGTATAGGGGGGAAGCTTTCTTT. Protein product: CASSPSYRGEAFF.

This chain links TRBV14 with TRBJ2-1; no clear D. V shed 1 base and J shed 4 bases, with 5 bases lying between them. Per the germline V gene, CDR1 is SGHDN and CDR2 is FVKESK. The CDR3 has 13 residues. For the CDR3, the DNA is TGTGCCAGCAGCCAAGGGAATTACAATGAGCAGTTCTTC. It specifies CASSQGNYNEQFF.

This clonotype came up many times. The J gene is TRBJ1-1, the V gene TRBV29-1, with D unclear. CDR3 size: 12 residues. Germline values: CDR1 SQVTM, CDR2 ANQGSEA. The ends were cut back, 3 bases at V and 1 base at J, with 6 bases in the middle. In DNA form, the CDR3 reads TGCAGCGTTGATTCACAGAACACTGAAGCTTTCTTT. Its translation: CSVDSQNTEAFF.

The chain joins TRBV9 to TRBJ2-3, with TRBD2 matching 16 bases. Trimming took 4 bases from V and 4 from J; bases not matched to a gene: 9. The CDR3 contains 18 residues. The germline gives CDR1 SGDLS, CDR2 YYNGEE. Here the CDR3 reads CASSSLGLAGGLADTQYF. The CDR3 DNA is TGTGCCAGCAGCTCCCTGGGACTAGCGGGGGGGCTGGCAGATACGCAGTATTTT. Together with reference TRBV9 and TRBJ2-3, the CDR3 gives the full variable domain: DSGVTQTPKHLITATGQRVTLRCSPRSGDLSVYWYQQSLDQGLQFLIQYYNGEERAKGNILERFSAQQFPDLHSELNLSSLELGDSALYFCASSSLGLAGGLADTQYFGPGTRLTVL.

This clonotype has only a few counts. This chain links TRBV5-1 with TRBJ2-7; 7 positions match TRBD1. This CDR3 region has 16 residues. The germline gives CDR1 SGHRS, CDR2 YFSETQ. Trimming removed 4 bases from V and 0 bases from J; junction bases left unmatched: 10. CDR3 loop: CASSLSTGIISYEQYF. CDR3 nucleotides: TGCGCCAGCAGCCTATCGACAGGGATTATCTCCTACGAGCAGTACTTC. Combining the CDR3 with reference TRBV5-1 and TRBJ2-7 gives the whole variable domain KAGVTQTPRYLIKTRGQQVTLSCSPISGHRSVSWYQQTPGQGLQFLFEYFSETQRNKGNFPGRFSGRQFSNSRSEMNVSTLELGDSALYLCASSLSTGIISYEQYFGPGTRLTVT.

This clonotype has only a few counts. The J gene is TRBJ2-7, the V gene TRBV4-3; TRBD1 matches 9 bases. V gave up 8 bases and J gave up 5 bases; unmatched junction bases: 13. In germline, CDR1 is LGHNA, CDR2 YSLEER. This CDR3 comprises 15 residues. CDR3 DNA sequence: TGCGCCAGCCCAAAGACCGGGACAGGGAGACACGAGCAGTACGTC. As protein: CASPKTGTGRHEQYV.

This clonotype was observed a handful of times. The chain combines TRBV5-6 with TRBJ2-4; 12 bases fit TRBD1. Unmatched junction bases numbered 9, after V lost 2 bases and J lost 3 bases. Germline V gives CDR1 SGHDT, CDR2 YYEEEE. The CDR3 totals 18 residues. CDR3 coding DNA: TGTGCCAGCAGCTTTGGCCGGGACAGGGGGCTAGGCAAAAACATTCAGTACTTC. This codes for CASSFGRDRGLGKNIQYF.